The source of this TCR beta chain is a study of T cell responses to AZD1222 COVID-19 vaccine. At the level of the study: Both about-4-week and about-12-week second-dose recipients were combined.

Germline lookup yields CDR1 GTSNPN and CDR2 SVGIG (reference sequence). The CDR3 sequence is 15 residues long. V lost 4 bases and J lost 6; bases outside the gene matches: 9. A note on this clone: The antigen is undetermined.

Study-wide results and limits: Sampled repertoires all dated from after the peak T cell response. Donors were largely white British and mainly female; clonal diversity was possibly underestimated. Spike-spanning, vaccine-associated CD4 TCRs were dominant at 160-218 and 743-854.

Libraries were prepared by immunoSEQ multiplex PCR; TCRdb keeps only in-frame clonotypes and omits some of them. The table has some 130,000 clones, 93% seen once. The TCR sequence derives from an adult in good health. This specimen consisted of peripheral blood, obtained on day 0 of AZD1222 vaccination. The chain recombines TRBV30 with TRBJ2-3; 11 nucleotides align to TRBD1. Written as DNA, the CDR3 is TGTGCCTGGAACCCCGGGACAGGGGGACACGATACGCAGTATTTT. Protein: CAWNPGTGGHDTQYF.